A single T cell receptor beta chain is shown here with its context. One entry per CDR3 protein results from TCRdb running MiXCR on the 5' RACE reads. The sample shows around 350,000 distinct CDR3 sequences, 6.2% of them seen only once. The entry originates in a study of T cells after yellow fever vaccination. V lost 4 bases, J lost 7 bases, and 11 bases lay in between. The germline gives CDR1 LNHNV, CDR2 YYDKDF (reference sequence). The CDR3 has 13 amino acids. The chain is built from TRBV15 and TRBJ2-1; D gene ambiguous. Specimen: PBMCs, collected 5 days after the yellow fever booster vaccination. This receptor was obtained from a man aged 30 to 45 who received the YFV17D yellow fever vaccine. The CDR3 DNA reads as TGTGCCACCAGCATAAGCGCGCGAAATGAGCAGTTCTTC. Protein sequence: CATSISARNEQFF.